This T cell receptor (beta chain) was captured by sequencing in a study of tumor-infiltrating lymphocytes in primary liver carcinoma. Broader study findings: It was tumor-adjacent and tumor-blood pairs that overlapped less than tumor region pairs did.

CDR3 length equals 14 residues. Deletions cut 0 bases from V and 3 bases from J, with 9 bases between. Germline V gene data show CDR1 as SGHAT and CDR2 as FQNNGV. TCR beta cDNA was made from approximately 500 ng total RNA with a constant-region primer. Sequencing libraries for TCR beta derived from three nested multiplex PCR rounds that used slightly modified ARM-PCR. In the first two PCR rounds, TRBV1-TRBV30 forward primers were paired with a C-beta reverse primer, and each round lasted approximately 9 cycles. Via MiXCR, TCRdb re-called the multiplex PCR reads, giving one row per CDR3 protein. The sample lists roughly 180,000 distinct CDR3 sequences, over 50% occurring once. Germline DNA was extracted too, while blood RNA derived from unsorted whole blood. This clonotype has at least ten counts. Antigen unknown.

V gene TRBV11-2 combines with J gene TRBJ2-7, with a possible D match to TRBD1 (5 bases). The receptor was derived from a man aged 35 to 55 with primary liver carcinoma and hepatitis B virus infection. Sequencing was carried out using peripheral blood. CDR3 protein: CASSLDMGLYEQYF. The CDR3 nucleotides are TGTGCCAGCAGCTTAGATATGGGGCTCTACGAGCAGTACTTC.